The next 29 T cell receptor beta chains were all read from a single sample in a study of OX40 agonist ivuxolimab in advanced cancers. Libraries were prepared by immunoSEQ multiplex PCR; TCRdb keeps only in-frame clonotypes and omits some of them. The sample holds tens of thousands of clones; 80% to 90% are singletons and the top ten take 14%. Sequencing was performed on CD4+ or CD8+ T cells sorted from blood, taken in a trial of the OX40 agonist ivuxolimab. Source of these receptors: an adult with an advanced solid tumor such as melanoma, head and neck, liver or kidney cancer.

This chain connects TRBV10-3 to TRBJ2-7; 7 positions agree with TRBD1. With V trimmed by 8 bases and J by 1 base, 8 bases remained unmatched. This CDR3 has 14 amino acids. Germline V CDR1 and CDR2: ENHRY, SYGVKD. Here the CDR3 reads CAILRQGSSYEQYF. The CDR3 DNA reads as TGTGCCATCCTAAGACAGGGTTCTTCCTACGAGCAGTACTTC.

V is TRBV7-9 and J is TRBJ2-7; TRBD1 might be the D (5 bases). Germline V lookup: CDR1 SEHNR, CDR2 FQNEAQ (reference sequence). The length of the CDR3 is 13 residues. Deletions cut 5 bases from V and 0 bases from J, with 8 bases between. The CDR3 is CASSMTVSYEQYF. The CDR3, as DNA: TGTGCCAGCAGCATGACAGTCTCCTACGAGCAGTACTTC.

The chain recombines TRBV28 with TRBJ1-1; the D gene is possibly TRBD1 (5 bases). CDR3 length equals 14 residues. Trimming removed 4 bases at V and 1 base at J, with 10 bases between. The germline V gene encodes CDR1 MDHEN and CDR2 SYDVKM. CDR3: CASSSYQGNTEAFF. Here the CDR3 DNA reads TGTGCCAGCAGTTCATATCAGGGGAACACTGAAGCTTTCTTT.

The chain links TRBV9 to TRBJ1-2, with D hard to call. The V end was cut by 7 bases, the J end by 5 bases, with 15 bases between. The CDR3 is 13 residues long. Looked up from germline, CDR1 is SGDLS and CDR2 is YYNGEE. The CDR3 protein is CASWGGSVYGYTF. The CDR3 DNA follows: TGTGCCAGCTGGGGAGGGTCGGTTTATGGCTACACCTTC. The full variable domain, with the rest looked up from reference TRBV9 and TRBJ1-2, is DSGVTQTPKHLITATGQRVTLRCSPRSGDLSVYWYQQSLDQGLQFLIQYYNGEERAKGNILERFSAQQFPDLHSELNLSSLELGDSALYFCASWGGSVYGYTFGSGTRLTVV.

The chain links TRBV27 to TRBJ2-7; 9 bases match TRBD1. The germline V gene has CDR1 MNHEY and CDR2 SMNVEV (reference sequence). The V gene end was trimmed by 7 bases and the J gene end by 2 bases; junction bases not matched to a gene: 6. This CDR3 region has 14 residues. The CDR3, as DNA: TGTGCCAGCACCCGACAGGGGGGTGCCTACGAGCAGTACTTC. It translates to CASTRQGGAYEQYF.

This chain uses TRBV7-3 with TRBJ2-1; TRBD2 matches 9 bases. Germline V gene lookup returns CDR1 SGHTA and CDR2 FQGTGA. V shed 4 bases, J shed 9 bases, and the junction held 1 base outside the gene matches. This CDR3 has 12 amino acids. CDR3 sequence: CASSSSGAEQFF. The CDR3 DNA reads TGTGCCAGCAGCTCTAGCGGGGCTGAGCAGTTCTTC.

The chain has TRBV7-8 and TRBJ2-3; the D gene is possibly TRBD2 (6 bases). Looked up from germline, CDR1 is SGHVS and CDR2 is FQNEAQ. Trimming took off 4 bases at V and 0 bases at J, with 17 bases between the two ends. The CDR3 is made up of 17 amino acids. The CDR3 bases are TGTGCCAGCAGCTCCCGGCGGGGAGAAGCTAGCACAGATACGCAGTATTTT. This gives the protein CASSSRRGEASTDTQYF.

This rearrangement joins TRBV5-1 to TRBJ1-1; D gene ambiguous. The CDR3 runs to 12 residues. V lost 5 bases to trimming and J lost 1 base, with 6 bases between them. Per the germline V gene, CDR1 is SGHRS and CDR2 is YFSETQ. The CDR3 sequence is CASREGNTEAFF. CDR3 nucleotides: TGCGCCAGCAGAGAGGGGAACACTGAAGCTTTCTTT.

The genes are TRBV28 and TRBJ1-2, with 10 bases matching TRBD1. CDR3 length: 20 amino acids. Looked up from germline, CDR1 is MDHEN and CDR2 is SYDVKM. Losses at the gene ends were 5 bases for V and 8 bases for J; bases not matched to a gene: 26. Written as DNA, the CDR3 is TGTGCCAGCAGTCCTGTGGACAGGGGGAAAAGGTCCCCCCTCTGGGGGGGCTACACCTTC. Protein product: CASSPVDRGKRSPLWGGYTF.

This clone occurred a few times. The CDR3 protein is CASSLDMSLSQHF. The CDR3 DNA follows: TGTGCCAGCAGCTTAGATATGTCCCTATCCCAGCATTTT. The chain has TRBV7-9 and TRBJ1-5; D unresolved. Germline CDR1 SEHNR, CDR2 FQNEAQ (reference sequence). V lost 1 base to trimming and J lost 11 bases, with 12 bases between them. This CDR3 comprises 13 residues.

The rearrangement links TRBV5-4 to TRBJ1-5; D is perhaps TRBD1 (6 bases). The CDR3 has 15 amino acids. Trimming shortened V by 3 bases and J by 5 bases, and 15 bases separated the two germline ends. CDR1 is SGHNT and CDR2 is YYREEE in the germline V gene (reference sequence). In nucleotides, the CDR3 is TGTGCCAGCAGCTCTTGGGGGGCGGTCGATCAGCCCCAGCATTTT. It specifies CASSSWGAVDQPQHF.

This clone appeared once. The V and J genes are TRBV4-1 and TRBJ1-6, with D unclear. V gave up 4 bases and J gave up 4 bases, with 14 bases separating them. The CDR3 is 16 residues long. Looked up from germline, CDR1 is MGHRA and CDR2 is YSYEKL. The DNA for the CDR3 is TGCGCCAGCAGCCCCGGTCTTCATTCGTATAATTCACCCCTCCACTTT. Amino acids: CASSPGLHSYNSPLHF.

This sequence joins TRBV28 and TRBJ2-7; 11 positions match TRBD2. V lost 5 bases, J lost 1 base, and 10 bases stayed unmatched. The CDR3 loop spans 17 amino acids. Germline V gene lookup returns CDR1 MDHEN and CDR2 SYDVKM. For the CDR3, the DNA is TGTGCCAGCAGTGTCCTACTCCTAGCGGGAGGTTCCTACGAGCAGTACTTC. Translating it yields CASSVLLLAGGSYEQYF.

CDR3 nucleotides: TGCGCCAGCAGCTTGGTTGGACAGGACTCCTACGAGCAGTACTTC. This translates into CASSLVGQDSYEQYF. The V call is TRBV5-1, the J call TRBJ2-7, with 7 bases fitting TRBD1. The CDR3 covers 15 residues. Unmatched junction bases numbered 3, after V lost 0 bases and J lost 0 bases. Germline CDR1 SGHRS, CDR2 YFSETQ.

The rearrangement links TRBV19 to TRBJ2-7; maybe TRBD1 (7 bases). This CDR3 has 14 residues. Per the germline V gene, CDR1 is LNHDA and CDR2 is SQIVND (reference sequence). Trimming left V 5 bases short and J 5 bases short, with 16 bases between. CDR3 coding DNA: TGTGCCAGTAGTGTAGGAGGGGGCAATCACGAGCAGTACTTC. This translates into CASSVGGGNHEQYF.

J is TRBJ2-3 and V is TRBV6-5, with unresolved D. In germline, CDR1 is MNHEY, CDR2 SVGAGI. Deletions cut 0 bases from V and 5 bases from J, with 6 bases between. The CDR3 length is 13 residues. CDR3 DNA: TGTGCCAGCAGTTACTCGATGCAAGATACGCAGTATTTT. Its protein is CASSYSMQDTQYF.

V usage is TRBV9 and J usage is TRBJ2-1; D might be TRBD1 (6 bases). CDR1 and CDR2 (germline): SGDLS, YYNGEE. V dropped 7 bases and J dropped 12 bases, with 11 bases sitting between them. The CDR3 extends over 10 amino acids. The CDR3 is CASGGPRQFF. Here the CDR3 DNA reads TGTGCCAGCGGGGGCCCCCGGCAGTTCTTC.

The chain couples TRBV5-4 to TRBJ2-1; D is unclear. CDR1 SGHNT and CDR2 YYREEE come from the germline V gene (reference sequence). The CDR3 extends over 15 amino acids. V gave up 0 bases and J gave up 0 bases, with 7 bases separating them. The CDR3 reads CASSLGKSSYNEQFF. The CDR3 DNA sequence: TGTGCCAGCAGCTTGGGCAAAAGCTCCTACAATGAGCAGTTCTTC.

This clone was observed a single time. This chain links TRBV9 with TRBJ2-7; 11 bases align to TRBD2. The V and J ends lost 0 bases and 3 bases, in that order; junction bases with no gene match: 5. The CDR3 has 16 amino acids. Germline V gene data show CDR1 as SGDLS and CDR2 as YYNGEE. CDR3 protein: CASSVDSGGAYYEQYF. The CDR3 DNA sequence: TGTGCCAGCAGCGTAGATAGCGGGGGGGCATACTACGAGCAGTACTTC.

This chain joins TRBV19 and TRBJ2-7, with D perhaps TRBD1 (6 bases). Germline V lookup: CDR1 LNHDA, CDR2 SQIVND (reference sequence). This CDR3 is 15 amino acids long. Trimming stripped 4 bases from V and 5 bases from J, with 18 bases between. The CDR3 here is CASSTVTGPPDEQYF. For the CDR3, the DNA is TGTGCCAGTAGTACGGTAACAGGGCCCCCGGACGAGCAGTACTTC.

The V and J genes are TRBV7-3 and TRBJ1-1, with a weak D call TRBD1 (5 bases). CDR1 is SGHTA, CDR2 FQGTGA, per germline. The CDR3 length is 15 residues. V gave up 4 bases and J gave up 2 bases, with 14 bases separating them. CDR3 sequence (DNA): TGTGCCAGCAGCTCCTCAGGGACGATTAACACTGAAGCTTTCTTT. Its protein is CASSSSGTINTEAFF.

The chain recombines TRBV19 with TRBJ1-5, with D possibly TRBD1 on 6 matching bases. Germline V gene sequence: CDR1 LNHDA, CDR2 SQIVND (reference sequence). The CDR3 length is 15 residues. The ends were cut back, 1 base at V and 7 bases at J, with 14 bases in the middle. DNA for the CDR3: TGTGCCAGTAGTATAGGGGCAGGGGTTTGGCAGCCCCAGCATTTT. This gives the protein CASSIGAGVWQPQHF.

This clone was detected only once. This chain links TRBV7-2 with TRBJ2-1; D gene uncertain. The CDR3 consists of 13 residues. V lost 1 base and J lost 6, with 7 bases in between. Germline values: CDR1 SGHTA, CDR2 FQGNSA. CDR3 sequence reads: CASSLGRINEQFF. The CDR3 nucleotides read TGTGCCAGCAGCTTAGGCCGTATCAATGAGCAGTTCTTC.

The gene calls are TRBV6-4 and TRBJ2-3, with TRBD2 as a possible D gene (6 bases). The CDR3 has 14 amino acids. Germline loops: CDR1 MRHNA, CDR2 SNTAGT. V dropped 6 bases and J dropped 6 bases, with 16 bases sitting between them. CDR3 coding DNA: TGTGCCAGCAGCGACGGTGGCGGGGCCGATACGCAGTATTTT. This gives the protein CASSDGGGADTQYF.

This clone was seen once. The chain uses TRBV7-9 and TRBJ1-5; the D is unclear. Trimming pared 1 base from V and 6 bases from J, leaving 4 bases between. Germline V gene lookup returns CDR1 SEHNR and CDR2 FQNEAQ (reference sequence). The CDR3 length is 12 residues. CDR3 loop: CASSLGAQPQHF. The CDR3, as DNA: TGTGCCAGCAGCTTAGGTGCTCAGCCCCAGCATTTT. Full variable domain (missing parts from reference TRBV7-9 and TRBJ1-5): DTGVSQNPRHKITKRGQNVTFRCDPISEHNRLYWYRQTLGQGPEFLTYFQNEAQLEKSRLLSDRFSAERPKGSFSTLEIQRTEQGDSAMYLCASSLGAQPQHFGDGTRLSIL.

The rearrangement uses TRBV5-8 and TRBJ1-1; D possibly corresponds to TRBD1 (6 bases). Between the trimmed V and J ends, which lost 6 bases and 1 base, there was a span of 19 bases. Germline assignment: CDR1 SGHTS and CDR2 YDEGEE. The CDR3 runs 16 residues. The CDR3 DNA is TGTGCCAGCACCCTCCTACCGGGACACGGGAACACTGAAGCTTTCTTT. Residues: CASTLLPGHGNTEAFF. The whole variable domain, filled in from reference TRBV5-8 and TRBJ1-1, reads EAGVTQSPTHLIKTRGQQATLRCSPISGHTSVYWYQQALGLGLQFLLWYDEGEERNRGNFPPRFSGRQFPNYSSELNVNALELEDSALYLCASTLLPGHGNTEAFFGQGTRLTVV.

CDR3 loop: CATTQGGASNQPQHF. CDR3 coding DNA: TGTGCCACTACACAGGGAGGAGCGAGCAATCAGCCCCAGCATTTT. The chain carries TRBV5-4 and TRBJ1-5; TRBD1 might be the D (6 bases). The CDR3 is 15 amino acids. V lost 9 bases to trimming and J lost 1 base, with 17 bases between them. Germline V gene data show CDR1 as SGHNT and CDR2 as YYREEE (reference sequence).

This chain joins TRBV11-2 and TRBJ2-1; possible D gene TRBD2, 5 bases. The CDR3 has 11 residues. The V gene lost 2 bases and the J gene lost 13 bases, with 9 bases spanning the gap. Germline CDR1 SGHAT, CDR2 FQNNGV. The CDR3 here is CASSLTDSQFF. The CDR3 DNA reads as TGTGCCAGCAGCTTAACGGACTCTCAGTTCTTC.

The chain recombines TRBV7-7 with TRBJ1-1; no clear D. The CDR3 extends over 13 amino acids. Germline assignment: CDR1 SSHAT and CDR2 FNYEAQ (reference sequence). V gave up 5 bases and J gave up 7 bases, with 14 bases separating them. CDR3 DNA: TGTGCCAGCAGCCGCACGTCGGGCAGTGAAGCTTTCTTT. Its protein product is CASSRTSGSEAFF. Supplemented by reference TRBV7-7 and TRBJ1-1, the full variable domain reads GAGVSQSPRYKVTKRGQDVTLRCDPISSHATLYWYQQALGQGPEFLTYFNYEAQPDKSGLPSDRFSAERPEGSISTLTIQRTEQRDSAMYRCASSRTSGSEAFFGQGTRLTVV.